This note documents a single T cell receptor (beta chain) sequence. This clone was detected many times. The antigen this receptor binds is unknown. The sample holds no much larger clone one base away, and base qualities are not on file. Each donor gave one peripheral blood draw, averaging roughly 100 mL, which was collected into heparinised tubes. Using a panel that included CD45RO, CCR7, CD25, CD127, CD95 and CD27, naive, central memory, regulatory and stem cell-like memory CD4+ T cells were sorted on a BD FACSAria II. A purity above 95% was achieved for all sorted populations. PBMCs were isolated immediately by Lymphoprep density gradient centrifugation and stained directly without culture. To minimize batch effects, samples were stained and sorted in pairs, one healthy donor with one patient per experiment. The entire amount of isolated RNA was reverse transcribed using the High Capacity cDNA Reverse Transcription Kit, so the sequenced TCRB transcripts were expressed ones. Naive, central memory and regulatory T cell samples underwent deep immunoSEQ sequencing, averaging around 4 million total reads per sample. Sorted cells were lysed in RLT buffer, and RNA was extracted using DNase-treated RNeasy Micro or Mini kits according to cell number. Each cell subset was processed separately to prevent cross-contamination, with patient and healthy donor samples processed together. The immunoSEQ multiplex PCR was used to amplify TCRB sequences from cDNA, yielding 87-bp fragments that span the CDR3 region. The amplicons were sequenced using the Illumina HiSeq platform. The original methods were these. PCR bias was corrected computationally using synthetic template baselines, and reads within Hamming distance 2 were collapsed, with unmergeable singletons discarded. Reads were aligned to IMGT to assign V, D and J genes, CDR3 length, and insertions or deletions at six rearrangement sites. Within each subset, clonotype counts were normalized to sorted cell number, and only after that were true diversity and Gini coefficients computed with the tcR R package. The overlap coefficient, calculated on TCRB nucleotide sequences, was used to quantify repertoire sharing. Out-of-frame TCRB sequences from naive cells were analyzed as a proxy for the pre-selection repertoire. Not all clones reach the TCRdb copy of this immuneACCESS table, which keeps in-frame sequences only. Checked studies attribute under half of the gap to unresolved V genes and leave the rest unexplained. V and J calls and clone size are copied from that table; D and trimming were computed from the DNA. The sample table contains roughly 310,000 clones; only one count was recorded for 8% to 13% of them. The ten biggest clones cover 0.015% to 0.02% of the sample.

The data belong to a study of beta chain features in type 1 diabetes listed by TCRdb under 2018. Regarding the complete study: Patients and healthy donors did not differ in mean age, gender distribution, total cell number or subset yield. A total of 100 million to 110 million sorted cells were examined across all samples, and a strong correlation was observed between cell number per subset and RNA yield. In the study, recently diagnosed type 1 diabetes patients and matched healthy donors were compared on the TCRB repertoires of their sorted circulating CD4+ T cell subsets. Regulatory and stem cell-like memory subsets were isolated from only 8 patients and roughly 8 healthy donors, whereas naive and central memory subsets came from all 28 donors. General conclusions and limits of the study: Fewer insertions and more nucleotide deletions at VDJ recombination sites were observed in patients with type 1 diabetes, implying thymic rearrangement abnormalities. Only small numbers of individuals were included in the HLA sub-analyses, which left unresolved whether HLA type had any influence on TCRB rearrangement. Naive, central memory and regulatory TCRB repertoires appeared to be more alike among patients than among healthy donors. In all four CD4+ subsets, TCRB CDR3 length was moderately but significantly shorter in type 1 diabetes patients. Shorter templates might be favored by PCR, yet because patient and control samples were amplified and corrected together, any such skew would affect both groups equally. Because cDNA was sequenced instead of genomic DNA, activated cells with high expression could be over-represented, although the groups did not differ in activation or CD3 levels.

Taken from cysteine to phenylalanine, the CDR3 has 11 residues. The kept DNA is CDR3 alone, 33 bases in frame from the first base. Sequences SQVTM (CDR1) and ANQGSEA (CDR2) are obtained from the germline V gene. Cut back by 7 bases and 6 bases, the V and J ends lie 10 bases apart. The sequenced sample consisted of naive CD4+ T cells from blood. The sample's cell subset or site label, in plain terms: true naive CD4+ T cells. The sequence joins TRBV29-1 to TRBJ2-4; possibly the D gene is TRBD1, per 5 matching bases. This sequence was found in a woman in her thirties in good health. Here the CDR3 is given as CSAVQGNIQYF. In nucleotides, the sequence is TGCAGCGCCGTTCAGGGAAACATTCAGTACTTC.